Each of the 9 T cell receptor beta chains below was sequenced from the same sample in a study of blood T cell repertoires in COVID-19. Assay used: immunoSEQ multiplex PCR; TCRdb lists only in-frame clones, some missing. The sample records hundreds of thousands of clones, about nine tenths being singletons. Sequences were obtained from PBMCs or T cells enriched from blood (not recorded which). The receptors were gathered from a woman aged 25 to 39 with acute COVID-19.

This chain joins TRBV5-5 and TRBJ2-1, with TRBD2 identical over 8 bases. This CDR3 spans 16 amino acids. In germline, CDR1 is SGHKS, CDR2 YYEKEE (reference sequence). Germline trimming cut 0 bases from V and 12 bases from J; bases unmatched to any gene: 14. CDR3 amino acids: CASSLEIQRGPLGQFF. In DNA, the CDR3 is TGTGCCAGCAGCTTGGAAATCCAGCGGGGGCCCCTTGGGCAGTTCTTC.

The chain combines TRBV11-3 with TRBJ1-3; D possibly corresponds to TRBD1 (5 bases). The CDR3 totals 15 residues. CDR1 is SGHNT and CDR2 is YENEEA in the germline V gene. Trimming left V 5 bases short and J 6 bases short, with 17 bases between. The chain's CDR3 is CASSPGRGRANTIYF. CDR3 nucleotide sequence: TGTGCCAGCAGCCCCGGGAGGGGACGAGCAAACACCATATATTTT.

The V call is TRBV4-1, the J call TRBJ1-3, with 7 bases lining up with TRBD1. The J segment lost 0 bases and the V segment lost 1 base, leaving 0 bases of the junction unmatched. The CDR3 length is 15 residues. Germline V gene sequence: CDR1 MGHRA, CDR2 YSYEKL. CDR3 in DNA: TGCGCCAGCAGCCAAGGACAGGGCTCTGGAAACACCATATATTTT. Translated, it gives CASSQGQGSGNTIYF.

The chain employs TRBV18 and TRBJ1-2; 8 bases fit TRBD1. The CDR3 has 15 residues. Per germline, CDR1 KGHSH and CDR2 LQKENI. V shed 0 bases, J shed 8 bases, and the junction held 8 bases outside the gene matches. The DNA for the CDR3 is TGTGCCAGCTCACCACCCGATTCAGGGGGCAGGGGCTACACCTTC. Residues: CASSPPDSGGRGYTF.

The chain is built from TRBV7-2 and TRBJ2-3; 9 bases map to TRBD2. Germline CDR1 is SGHTA and CDR2 is FQGNSA. The CDR3 sequence is 16 residues long. The V segment lost 2 bases and the J segment 2 bases; nucleotides outside the gene matches: 5. The CDR3 is CASSLRLADPTDTQYF. CDR3 DNA: TGTGCCAGCAGCTTAAGACTAGCGGACCCCACAGATACGCAGTATTTT.

The chain is built from TRBV5-1 and TRBJ1-2; TRBD1 aligns across 7 bases. The germline V gene has CDR1 SGHRS and CDR2 YFSETQ. Losses at the gene ends were 0 bases for V and 3 bases for J; bases not matched to a gene: 2. The CDR3 has 14 residues. The CDR3 bases are TGCGCCAGCAGCTTGGAAGGGGGCTACTATGGCTACACCTTC. Protein sequence: CASSLEGGYYGYTF.

The chain has TRBV5-4 and TRBJ2-1, with TRBD1 identical over 10 bases. This CDR3 has 15 amino acids. From germline, CDR1 is SGHNT and CDR2 YYREEE (reference sequence). V shed 4 bases and J 8 bases; nucleotides not matched to a gene: 9. This chain's CDR3 is CASSQPGQGLHEQFF. Here the CDR3 DNA reads TGTGCCAGCAGCCAACCGGGACAGGGGTTACATGAGCAGTTCTTC.

This clone came up once. V usage is TRBV2 and J usage is TRBJ2-2; 8 bases map to TRBD1. From germline, CDR1 is SNHLY and CDR2 FYNNEI. Trimming cost V 3 bases and J 4 bases; bases outside gene matches: 4. The CDR3 sequence is 15 residues long. In DNA form, the CDR3 reads TGTGCCAGCAGTGAGACAGGGGCAATCACCGGGGAGCTGTTTTTT. Translating gives CASSETGAITGELFF.

The CDR3, as DNA: TGTGCCAGCAGCCCCAAAGGGACACCAGTGAGGGGTCTGGCCCTCCACTTT. Translated: CASSPKGTPVRGLALHF. This chain connects TRBV7-9 to TRBJ1-6; TRBD1 is a possible D gene (6 bases). The CDR3 contains 17 residues. The germline V and J ends were trimmed by 5 bases and 14 bases, with 28 bases remaining between them. Germline loops: CDR1 SEHNR, CDR2 FQNEAQ (reference sequence).